The clone carrying this T cell receptor beta chain was detected many times. V was clipped by 0 bases and J by 6 bases, with 15 bases between them. Looked up from germline, CDR1 is DFQATT and CDR2 is SNEGSKA (reference sequence). The CDR3 length is 16 residues. The sample comes from a study of T cells in Graves' hyperthyroidism and ophthalmopathy. Study overall: Peripheral blood collection took place at initial diagnosis, before any treatment.

RNA transcripts were the template for amplifying TCR beta CDR3 regions. When the TCR CDR3 underwent first-round RT-PCR, the HTBI primer set was used. TCRdb re-called the multiplex PCR reads with MiXCR, one entry per CDR3 protein. The table includes 30,000 to 35,000 distinct CDR3 sequences, about 53% detected once. PBMCs stemmed from more than 7.5 ml fresh peripheral blood. The sequence came from a woman between 35 and 50 years old with Graves' ophthalmopathy. Sequences were obtained from blood. The chain combines TRBV20-1 with TRBJ1-6, with D perhaps matching TRBD1 (5 bases). The CDR3, as DNA: TGCAGTGCTAGAGATGGGGCAGGGAGGAGTAATTCACCCCTCCACTTT. Translation: CSARDGAGRSNSPLHF.